A single T cell receptor beta chain is shown here with its context. Its target antigen remains unknown. It has no much larger one-base neighbor in the sample; base qualities were not kept. The germline V gene supplies CDR1 SGHDT and CDR2 YYEEEE. The CDR3 spans 16 residues, from the cysteine through the phenylalanine. The entry retains the CDR3 DNA only, 48 bases that are in frame from base 1. Between the V and J ends, shortened by 3 bases and 2 bases respectively, the junction contains 16 bases. The cohort comprised 666 healthy bone marrow donors. At the time of sampling, all cohort members were nominally healthy, though unrecorded immune exposures were likely present. The donor was CMV seropositive and belonged to the group of some 290 seropositive cohort members. A peripheral blood sample was collected from each donor, and TCR beta sequencing was performed on peripheral blood mononuclear cells. The Qiagen DNeasy Blood Extraction Kit was used to extract genomic DNA from the blood cell samples.

This sample stems from a study of cytomegalovirus exposure and HLA in healthy donors (dated by TCRdb to 2016 to 2017). Some background on the complete study: An earlier analysis of about 560 of the donors reported about 260 Gb of sequence data and around 100 million unique TCR beta sequences obtained from around 180 million T cells. An early release that covered about 640 HLA-typed donors contained approximately 300 gigabases of sequencing data and 70 million to 100 million unique TCR sequences. Of the roughly 400 genotyped donors, over 80% were placed in the genetic ancestry cluster associated with self-reported Caucasian donors. The study aimed to test whether signatures of past pathogen exposure could be identified by cataloging public T cell receptors. The study profiled the T cell repertoires of hundreds of subjects by immunosequencing and related them to cytomegalovirus serostatus. Along with the approximately 670-subject first cohort, a separate validation cohort of over a hundred different subjects was used. High-throughput TCR immunosequencing, statistical association of individual TCRs with disease status, and machine learning were combined to predict cytomegalovirus infection status. A later analysis re-examined previously published TCR beta repertoires from around 670 donors and added high-resolution HLA genotyping to investigate patterns of TCR occurrence. The later analysis used no new phenotypic data to find candidate immune exposures, relying instead on TCR beta sequences and their occurrence across donors. In an earlier analysis of a few hundred of the donors, high-throughput TCR beta sequencing was used to judge whether each TCR beta V gene segment behaved as functional or pseudogenic. Alongside the repertoire data, information on donor age, sex, ethnicity and CMV serostatus was compiled. A later genetic analysis took genome-wide SNP genotypes for about 65% of the roughly 670 donors and used that subset as a discovery cohort. All discovery cohort repertoires had been generated using a single sequencing platform. HLA typing included class I and class II loci at four-digit resolution. Typing coverage varied by locus: 629-630 donors for A, B, C, DRB1 and DQB1; under 550 for DQA1; more than 600 for DPA1; around 450 for DPB1. About five DR-DQ haplotypes were handled as single units for association and clustering, since linkage in the cohort was strong. Across approximately 400 genotyped donors of the cohort, an average of about 240,000 unique TCR beta nucleotide sequences per donor were sequenced, and around 19% of those sequences were non-productive.

Libraries were constructed by the immunoSEQ multiplex PCR assay. The multiplex PCR relied on a mix of 60 forward primers for TCR Vbeta segments and 13 reverse primers for TCR Jbeta segments. Amplification of the CDR3 region of rearranged TCR beta genes was performed with a multiplex PCR assay on genomic DNA. Amplified TCR beta libraries were sequenced as 87-base-pair reads on the Illumina HiSeq System. The authors' pipeline ran thus. A later analysis counted about 76 million unique TCR beta chains across the 550 to 700 repertoires, and 10 million to 11 million of these chains were shared by at least two donors. A nearest-neighbor algorithm error-corrected the raw reads and collapsed the reads into unique sequences, merging closely related sequences to remove PCR and sequencing errors. V, D and J gene segments were assigned by aligning CDR3 sequences to IMGT reference sequences. Each retained sequence needed at least a six-nucleotide match to both a V gene segment and a J gene segment. Rearrangements were called productive when the CDR3 lacked stop codons and stayed in frame with V and J; all others were non-productive. Following IMGT convention, CDR3 was defined as the stretch from the second conserved V-encoded cysteine up to the conserved J-encoded phenylalanine. The earlier analysis of about 560 of the donors excluded any sequence lacking an unambiguous match to a single V gene segment. In an earlier analysis of some 590 of the donors, V segments were called functional above 56.7% productive rearrangements and were called segregating when the between-donor standard deviation exceeded 5%. A statistical classification framework was built to diagnose cytomegalovirus status from the catalog of TCR beta chain sequences. V and J gene assignment, in a later analysis, came from comparing TCR nucleotide sequences with IMGT/GENE-DB human TR gene sequences. The TCRdist pipeline was used in a later analysis to assign CDR3 sequences and most-parsimonious VDJ recombination scenarios. In a later analysis, each TCR beta chain was defined by its CDR3 amino acid sequence together with its V-gene family, and reads lacking a unique V-gene family were excluded. To address suspected cross-contamination and a sequencing artifact, a later analysis removed some 620 highly shared, low-generation-probability nucleotide sequences. In a later analysis, a clonal expansion index for each public chain was calculated from normalized within-repertoire ranks of inferred template counts. In a later analysis, generation probabilities were computed with a VDJ recombination model fitted to out-of-frame rearrangements, and the resulting probabilities were checked against IGoR. In a later analysis, TCR-TCR, TCR-HLA and TCR-CMV co-occurrence was scored with hypergeometric tests, and a repertoire-size bias correction was applied to TCR pairs. False discovery rates were estimated in a later analysis by permuting HLA or CMV assignments 20 times. In a later analysis, co-occurring TCRs were grouped using DBSCAN, with TCRdist sequence similarity added in when clustering inside HLA-allele-positive subsets. For co-occurrence clustering, repertoires with fewer than 30,000 or more than 120,000 public chains were excluded, along with about five repertoires with anomalous nucleotide sharing. The immuneACCESS repertoire file appears here via TCRdb, limited to in-frame rearrangements. These files lack a portion of the clones; in checked studies, under half of the deficit traces to unresolved V genes, and the cause of the others is not known. D and trimming were read from the DNA, whereas the V and J calls and clone size are those reported in that table. A total of 190,000 or so clones appear in this sample, 79% of them only once. Approximately 1.4% of the sample rests with the top ten.

The study at large found these results: Only TCR beta chains were sequenced in this cohort, and the absence of alpha or paired-chain data limited detectable features. A later analysis found that most CMV-associated TCR beta chains appeared HLA-restricted, with HLA associations seemingly driven largely by CMV exposure. In a later analysis, the rate of TCR association differed among HLA loci, with DRB1 alleles having the most associated TCRs and HLA-C alleles having the fewest. The study gave a list of 150 to 200 TCR beta chains associated with cytomegalovirus. A further reported finding was that TCR beta sequences accurately predicted the HLA-A and HLA-B alleles for most subjects in the first cohort. Correlated functional status among segregating V segments might be attributable to linkage disequilibrium, but an unknown experimental factor could not be ruled out. V-gene and J-gene trimming of TCR beta chains was associated with a missense DCLRE1C variant in a later genetic analysis, and the association was replicated in an independent cohort. Across donors, most TCR sequences were observed very rarely, whereas some public TCRs were present in many individuals. At a false discovery rate of 0.05, a later analysis linked 16,951 TCR beta sequences to specific HLA alleles. The authors suggested that the approach could potentially be generalized to other disease states and immunological phenotypes. Three of the identified cytomegalovirus-associated TCR beta chains were confirmed in vitro to be specific for cytomegalovirus antigens. Presence/absence analyses assumed roughly uniform sequencing depth across donors, an assumption that may not hold. Cytomegalovirus status was reported to be diagnosed by the classifier with high specificity and sensitivity in both the original and validation cohorts. Assigning TCR associations to individual alleles was difficult when HLA alleles, especially DR and DQ, strongly co-occurred. Some 16 rarely observed V segments, including chromosome 9 orphons, were excluded from the earlier analysis of some 590 of the donors because counts were too low. In a later analysis, several top co-occurrence clusters were reported to appear linked to parvovirus B19, influenza, CMV and Epstein-Barr virus. A cluster of highly shared sequence variants was judged likely to represent a technical artifact of the sequencing pipeline. In a later genetic analysis, fewer N-insertions in productive TCRs were reported among donors in an Asian-associated ancestry cluster than the roughly 700-donor mean. Compared with equally common non-associated chains, HLA-associated TCR beta chains in a later analysis were more clonally expanded and had lower generation probabilities. Because HLA typing was unavailable for some donors at each locus, only the typed subset was used in association tests. An earlier analysis of roughly 570 of the donors showed that most TCR beta V segments appeared in productive rearrangements either about 87% or about 30% of the time, which broadly matched IMGT annotations. Immune exposure information for the cohort was limited to CMV serostatus. Some IMGT-functional V segments, including TRBV6-2 and TRBV6-3, could not be distinguished by the 87-base-pair reads and were therefore excluded.

This receptor was obtained from a girl aged 5-17 years in good health and CMV-seropositive. The rearranged segments are TRBV5-6 and TRBJ2-3, and possibly TRBD1, on 6 matching bases. Sequenced material: PBMCs. The CDR3 region: CASSSTGQRPTDTQYF. The base sequence is TGTGCCAGCAGCTCAACCGGACAGAGACCCACAGATACGCAGTATTTT. The reference TRBV5-6 and TRBJ2-3 proteins fill in what lies around the CDR3, so the full variable domain reads DAGVTQSPTHLIKTRGQQVTLRCSPKSGHDTVSWYQQALGQGPQFIFQYYEEEERQRGNFPDRFSGHQFPNYSSELNVNALLLGDSALYLCASSSTGQRPTDTQYFGPGTRLTVL.